The 5 T cell receptor beta chains reported below all come from one sample, sequenced in a study of graft-versus-host responses after intestinal transplantation. The protocol was immunoSEQ multiplex PCR, while the TCRdb copy is restricted to in-frame clones and leaves out a portion. This table has about 120,000 clones, roughly 93% appearing once. These TCRs are of unknown antigen specificity. Sequencing was performed on unstimulated CD8+ T cells sorted from spleen or lymph node cells, taken before transplant. The receptors originated from a human donor who was the organ donor for an intestinal transplant.

V and J are TRBV13 and TRBJ1-5; no firm D call. Germline lookup yields CDR1 PRHDT and CDR2 FYEKMQ (reference sequence). This CDR3 comprises 13 residues. Trimming removed 0 bases from V and 4 bases from J, with 4 bases in between. The CDR3 sequence: CASSLGVNQPQHF. CDR3 nucleotide sequence: TGTGCCAGCAGCTTAGGGGTAAATCAGCCCCAGCATTTT.

The chain recombines TRBV9 with TRBJ2-1; 8 bases are shared with TRBD1. The CDR3 runs to 14 residues. Per the germline V gene, CDR1 is SGDLS and CDR2 is YYNGEE. V lost 0 bases to trimming and J lost 10 bases; unmatched junction nucleotides: 6. The chain's CDR3 is CASSVGDRPREQFF. The DNA of the CDR3 is TGTGCCAGCAGCGTAGGGGACAGGCCGCGGGAGCAGTTCTTC.

The V call is TRBV5-1, the J call TRBJ2-7; TRBD1 agrees at 9 bases. J gave up 4 bases and V 1 base, and 9 bases lay outside the gene matches. Per germline, CDR1 SGHRS and CDR2 YFSETQ. The CDR3 has 16 amino acids. CDR3 protein: CASSLWGTGRAYEQYF. The DNA of the CDR3 is TGCGCCAGCAGCTTGTGGGGGACAGGGAGGGCGTACGAGCAGTACTTC.

The J gene is TRBJ2-1, the V gene TRBV5-1; D may be TRBD1 or TRBD2 (5 bases each). Trimming cost V 0 bases and J 0 bases, with 13 bases left between them. Germline V CDR1 and CDR2: SGHRS, YFSETQ. The CDR3 loop spans 17 amino acids. The CDR3 reads CASSLADRGGSYNEQFF. The CDR3 bases are TGCGCCAGCAGCTTGGCGGACCGGGGCGGCTCCTACAATGAGCAGTTCTTC.

This clone came up a few times. The chain has TRBV5-1 and TRBJ2-1; unclear D gene. This CDR3 contains 15 residues. Germline-derived CDR1 and CDR2 are SGHRS and YFSETQ. V shed 6 bases and J shed 0 bases, with 13 bases lying between them. The CDR3 coding sequence is TGCGCCAGCAAGCCCGGACCGAGCTCCTACAATGAGCAGTTCTTC. Its protein product is CASKPGPSSYNEQFF.